Each of the 3 T cell receptor beta chains below was sequenced from the same sample in a study of control samples from healthy donors and cancer patients. The table came from immunoSEQ multiplex PCR; TCRdb's copy has only in-frame clones and leaves some out. The data hold 190,000 or so clones, with over 80% observed a single time. The sequenced sample consisted of blood. These receptors were taken from a man aged 18-30 years in good health.

The chain links TRBV28 to TRBJ2-3, with a weak D call TRBD2 (6 bases). Germline V gene lookup returns CDR1 MDHEN and CDR2 SYDVKM. Trimming removed 1 base from V and 2 bases from J, with 10 bases in between. The CDR3 consists of 15 residues. CDR3 in amino acids: CASSLYGGLTDTQYF. The DNA of the CDR3 is TGTGCCAGCAGTTTATATGGGGGACTCACAGATACGCAGTATTTT.

This clone was picked up one time. The chain combines TRBV4-1 with TRBJ1-3; perhaps TRBD1 as D (6 bases). Germline CDR1 is MGHRA and CDR2 is YSYEKL. The CDR3 sequence is 16 residues long. V was cut by 4 bases and J by 0 bases, with 13 bases left in between. The CDR3 spells CASSPRGGFSGNTIYF. CDR3 DNA sequence: TGCGCCAGCAGCCCTAGGGGGGGCTTCTCTGGAAACACCATATATTTT.

CDR3 protein: CASSPPGAQNEKLFF. The DNA for the CDR3 is TGTGCCAGCAGCCCCCCCGGGGCCCAGAATGAAAAACTGTTTTTT. V and J are TRBV6-5 and TRBJ1-4; a possible D gene is TRBD1 (5 bases). The CDR3 spans 15 residues. V was trimmed by 6 bases and J by 5 bases, leaving 16 bases between them. Germline V gene data show CDR1 as MNHEY and CDR2 as SVGAGI.